The TCR beta chain under discussion was sequenced for a study of regulatory T cells in long-lasting Graves disease. Arm-PCR of CDR3 regions with iRepertoire HTBI primers generated TCR beta libraries. TCRdb fed the multiplex PCR reads into MiXCR, producing one record per CDR3 protein. Of about 290,000 distinct CDR3 sequences detected, roughly 21% appear once; the ten largest clones hold roughly three fifths. The CDR3 loop spans 17 amino acids. CDR1 LNHNV and CDR2 YYDKDF come from the germline V gene (reference sequence). The V gene end was trimmed by 3 bases and the J gene end by 4 bases; junction bases not matched to a gene: 4. Time point in this sample: persistent/refractory GD, antithyroid drugs over 5 years with positive TRAb. The TCR library was made from RNA that had been extracted from PBMCs in TRIzol.

The chain is built from TRBV15 and TRBJ2-2; the match to TRBD2 covers 14 bases. The sequencing here drew on peripheral blood mononuclear cells (PBMCs), taken when the disease was refractory, from a patient treated with antithyroid drugs. The TCR comes from a female donor with Graves disease. CDR3 protein: CATSSGLAGGGTGELFF. CDR3 coding DNA: TGTGCCACCAGCAGTGGACTAGCGGGAGGTGGCACCGGGGAGCTGTTTTTT.